The 3 T cell receptor beta chains below all came from one sample that was sequenced in a study of blood T cell repertoires in COVID-19. This table comes from immunoSEQ multiplex PCR, and its TCRdb copy is limited to in-frame clones, with some not included. The sample contains roughly 220,000 clones, about four fifths of which appear only once. Sequencing was done on a sample of PBMCs or T cells enriched from blood (not recorded which). All receptors derive from a woman aged 40 to 50 with acute COVID-19.

The genes are TRBV7-8 and TRBJ2-1; TRBD2 is a possible D gene (5 bases). Trimming removed 1 base at V and 6 bases at J, with 13 bases between. Per the germline V gene, CDR1 is SGHVS and CDR2 is FQNEAQ. CDR3 length equals 15 residues. The DNA of the CDR3 is TGTGCCAGCAGCTTAGTGGCGGGTGGGCCCAATGAGCAGTTCTTC. Amino acids: CASSLVAGGPNEQFF.

The chain has TRBV5-6 and TRBJ1-3; unclear D gene. This CDR3 spans 14 amino acids. Trimming shortened V by 1 base and J by 0 bases, and 5 bases separated the two germline ends. Germline CDR1 SGHDT, CDR2 YYEEEE. The CDR3 region is CASSLFSSGNTIYF. CDR3 in DNA: TGTGCCAGCAGCTTGTTCAGCTCTGGAAACACCATATATTTT.

Only a few counts were recorded for this clone. V is TRBV7-3 and J is TRBJ1-1; unclear D gene. Germline loops: CDR1 SGHTA, CDR2 FQGTGA. The CDR3 spans 14 residues. Trimming removed 5 bases at V and 1 base at J, with 11 bases between. CDR3 in amino acids: CASSPQPGNTEAFF. Here the CDR3 DNA reads TGTGCCAGCAGCCCCCAACCGGGGAACACTGAAGCTTTCTTT.